The 29 T cell receptor beta chains below all came from one sample that was sequenced in a study of blood T cell repertoires in COVID-19. The assay was immunoSEQ multiplex PCR, and TCRdb's table has in-frame clones only and misses some. The sample has about 87,000 clones, about 91% seen once. Sequenced: peripheral blood. The source is a woman aged 80 or over with active COVID-19.

The CDR3 coding sequence is TGTGCCAGCAGCTTAAAGGGAGCGGGAGGTATCTCCTACAATGAGCAGTTCTTC. It specifies CASSLKGAGGISYNEQFF. The chain carries TRBV7-2 and TRBJ2-1, with 9 bases fitting TRBD2. The ends lost 2 bases at V and 0 bases at J; junction bases unmatched: 8. The CDR3 length is 18 residues. Germline V gene data show CDR1 as SGHTA and CDR2 as FQGNSA.

This clone was seen just once. The chain carries TRBV24-1 and TRBJ1-1, with D tentatively TRBD1 (5 bases). Per germline, CDR1 KGHDR and CDR2 SFDVKD. Trimming removed 4 bases at V and 11 bases at J, with 13 bases between. The CDR3 contains 12 residues. CDR3 sequence reads: CATSESGRRAFF. The CDR3 nucleotides are TGTGCCACCAGTGAGTCAGGGAGGAGGGCTTTCTTT.

The chain employs TRBV4-1 and TRBJ2-5; 7 positions match TRBD1. The CDR3 covers 14 residues. J was trimmed by 3 bases and V by 2 bases; bases with no gene match: 3. CDR1 and CDR2 (germline): MGHRA, YSYEKL. In nucleotides, the CDR3 is TGCGCCAGCAGCCAAACCGGGACAGAAGAGACCCAGTACTTC. Amino acid sequence: CASSQTGTEETQYF.

The chain is built from TRBV6-2 or TRBV6-3 and TRBJ2-1, with D possibly TRBD1 on 6 matching bases. V was clipped by 6 bases and J by 10 bases, with 19 bases between them. This CDR3 has 14 residues. The germline CDR1 and CDR2 sequences are MNHEY and SVGEGT. CDR3 bases: TGTGCCAGCAGCCCCGGAATAGGGGGAGCCGAGCAGTTCTTC. It codes for CASSPGIGGAEQFF.

This chain joins TRBV10-3 and TRBJ1-2; 11 positions agree with TRBD1. The V gene's germline CDR1 is ENHRY and CDR2 SYGVKD. V trimming: 5 bases; J trimming: 2 bases; junction bases outside the gene matches: 4. The CDR3 contains 15 residues. CDR3 in amino acids: CAISKGQGDNYGYTF. As DNA, the CDR3 is TGTGCCATCAGTAAGGGACAGGGGGACAACTATGGCTACACCTTC.

The chain uses TRBV6-6 and TRBJ1-2; TRBD1 agrees at 9 bases. Looked up from germline, CDR1 is MNHNY and CDR2 is SVGAGI (reference sequence). V shed 8 bases, J shed 2 bases, and the junction held 6 bases outside the gene matches. The CDR3 spans 14 residues. CDR3 nucleotides: TGTGCCAGCGGGTCAGGACAGGGGAACTATGGCTACACCTTC. Translating it yields CASGSGQGNYGYTF.

This clone was seen only a few times. The chain joins TRBV30 to TRBJ2-2; 8 nucleotides line up with TRBD2. Germline trimming cut 8 bases from V and 5 bases from J; bases unmatched to any gene: 4. Per the germline V gene, CDR1 is GTSNPN and CDR2 is SVGIG (reference sequence). This CDR3 comprises 12 residues. The CDR3 protein is CAGSGTTGELFF. The CDR3 DNA follows: TGTGCCGGTAGCGGGACGACCGGGGAGCTGTTTTTT.

This chain joins TRBV5-5 and TRBJ2-7, with D possibly being TRBD2 (6 bases). CDR3 size: 15 residues. CDR1 SGHKS and CDR2 YYEKEE come from the germline V gene (reference sequence). The germline V and J ends were trimmed by 6 bases and 3 bases, with 19 bases remaining between them. The CDR3 bases are TGTGCCAGCACCCTCGGGCGGGCGGGGCTCTACGAGCAGTACTTC. Amino acids: CASTLGRAGLYEQYF. The whole variable domain, filled in from reference TRBV5-5 and TRBJ2-7, reads DAGVTQSPTHLIKTRGQQVTLRCSPISGHKSVSWYQQVLGQGPQFIFQYYEKEERGRGNFPDRFSARQFPNYSSELNVNALLLGDSALYLCASTLGRAGLYEQYFGPGTRLTVT.

V is TRBV10-3 and J is TRBJ2-3, with D possibly matching TRBD2 (5 bases). Germline CDR1 reads ENHRY; CDR2 reads SYGVKD. CDR3 size: 14 residues. Between the trimmed V and J ends, which lost 10 bases and 4 bases, there was a span of 18 bases. This chain's CDR3 is CATLFGRNADTQYF. The CDR3 coding sequence is TGTGCCACCCTATTTGGGAGAAACGCAGATACGCAGTATTTT.

The rearrangement uses TRBV10-3 and TRBJ1-5; 8 nucleotides align to TRBD1. The trim removed 8 bases at V and 0 bases at J, leaving 18 bases unmatched. The germline CDR1 and CDR2 sequences are ENHRY and SYGVKD. The CDR3 is 19 amino acids. DNA for the CDR3: TGTGCCATCGGGGGCGGTCAGGGGGCGCTAGGAAGTAGCAATCAGCCCCAGCATTTT. This codes for CAIGGGQGALGSSNQPQHF.

The chain has TRBV6-2 or TRBV6-3 and TRBJ2-1, with 14 bases identical to TRBD2. V trimming: 0 bases; J trimming: 3 bases; junction bases outside the gene matches: 7. Germline CDR1 and CDR2: MNHEY and SVGEGT. The CDR3 is 19 residues long. CDR3 sequence reads: CASSYSGTSGSIFYNEQFF. The CDR3 bases are TGTGCCAGCAGTTACTCCGGGACTAGCGGGAGTATCTTCTACAATGAGCAGTTCTTC.

The chain employs TRBV19 and TRBJ1-2; tentative D call: TRBD1 (5 bases). V was cut by 7 bases and J by 0 bases, with 6 bases left in between. The germline CDR1 and CDR2 sequences are LNHDA and SQIVND (reference sequence). The length of the CDR3 is 12 residues. The CDR3 loop reads CASKGPNYGYTF. CDR3 nucleotide sequence: TGTGCCAGTAAGGGGCCTAACTATGGCTACACCTTC.

The V gene is TRBV30, the J gene TRBJ2-5, with 11 bases that match TRBD1. Germline trimming cut 6 bases from V and 4 bases from J; bases unmatched to any gene: 10. Germline V gene sequence: CDR1 GTSNPN, CDR2 SVGIG (reference sequence). This CDR3 spans 15 amino acids. CDR3 nucleotides: TGTGCCTGTCGGAAGAGGACAGGGGGCCTAGAGACCCAGTACTTC. Translating it yields CACRKRTGGLETQYF.

This chain links TRBV28 with TRBJ2-5; 9 bases agree with TRBD2. The germline CDR1 and CDR2 sequences are MDHEN and SYDVKM. V dropped 5 bases and J dropped 4; count of bases not matched to a gene: 8. The CDR3 loop spans 15 amino acids. As DNA, the CDR3 is TGTGCCAGCAGTGCCTCCGGGACTAGCAGAGAGACCCAGTACTTC. It specifies CASSASGTSRETQYF.

The chain is built from TRBV28 and TRBJ2-7, with D possibly matching TRBD2 (6 bases). Looked up from germline, CDR1 is MDHEN and CDR2 is SYDVKM. Trimming shortened V by 3 bases and J by 3 bases, and 18 bases separated the two germline ends. The CDR3 has 16 amino acids. The CDR3 DNA is TGTGCCAGCAGTTTTATTTCGTCCAGCGGGCTCTACGAGCAGTACTTC. Protein sequence: CASSFISSSGLYEQYF. The full variable domain, in which reference TRBV28 and TRBJ2-7 provide the parts outside the CDR3, is DVKVTQSSRYLVKRTGEKVFLECVQDMDHENMFWYRQDPGLGLRLIYFSYDVKMKEKGDIPEGYSVSREKKERFSLILESASTNQTSMYLCASSFISSSGLYEQYFGPGTRLTVT.

This rearrangement joins TRBV27 to TRBJ2-5; 7 nucleotides match TRBD1. The trim removed 6 bases at V and 2 bases at J, leaving 3 bases unmatched. This CDR3 has 13 amino acids. Germline assignment: CDR1 MNHEY and CDR2 SMNVEV (reference sequence). This chain's CDR3 is CASRLQGQETQYF. CDR3 nucleotides: TGTGCCAGCAGATTACAGGGGCAAGAGACCCAGTACTTC.

The rearrangement links TRBV4-2 to TRBJ2-5; 9 bases fit TRBD1. There are 15 residues in the CDR3. V trimming: 1 base; J trimming: 2 bases; junction bases outside the gene matches: 2. The germline V gene has CDR1 LGHNA and CDR2 YNFKEQ. The CDR3 protein is CASSQGTGEQETQYF. The CDR3 nucleotides read TGTGCCAGCAGCCAAGGGACAGGGGAGCAAGAGACCCAGTACTTC.

V is TRBV7-6 and J is TRBJ2-3; D gene uncertain. With 5 bases removed from V and 2 bases from J, the gap between germline ends came to 26 bases. The CDR3 extends over 19 amino acids. Germline loops: CDR1 SGHVS, CDR2 FNYEAQ. The CDR3 DNA follows: TGTGCCAGCAGCCTAAGGTACGGTAAGGCGGCCCGTTTCACAGATACGCAGTATTTT. Protein product: CASSLRYGKAARFTDTQYF.

V is TRBV5-4 and J is TRBJ1-4; tentative D call: TRBD1 (6 bases). The V and J ends lost 3 bases and 10 bases respectively, with 10 bases between them. CDR3 length: 12 residues. The germline gives CDR1 SGHNT, CDR2 YYREEE (reference sequence). The CDR3 here is CASSSPDRKLFF. The DNA of the CDR3 is TGTGCCAGCAGCTCCCCGGACAGAAAACTGTTTTTT.

This chain joins TRBV28 and TRBJ2-2, with TRBD1 as a possible D gene (7 bases). CDR1 and CDR2 from the germline V gene are MDHEN and SYDVKM. The CDR3 length is 16 residues. V was shortened by 1 base and J by 7 bases, with 16 bases between the two germline ends. The DNA for the CDR3 is TGTGCCAGCAGTTTATTATTAGGACAGGAGGGCGGGGAGCTGTTTTTT. Its translation: CASSLLLGQEGGELFF.

This sequence joins TRBV6-2 or TRBV6-3 and TRBJ2-2, with a weak D call TRBD1 (6 bases). The CDR3 spans 18 residues. CDR1 and CDR2 (germline): MNHEY, SVGEGT. V shed 4 bases and J shed 4 bases, with 22 bases lying between them. The CDR3 DNA follows: TGTGCCAGCAGTTGGGGGACACAACGTAACTTCGGCACCGGGGAGCTGTTTTTT. Protein sequence: CASSWGTQRNFGTGELFF.

CDR3 loop: CASSPQGGYNEQFF. The CDR3 DNA is TGTGCCAGCAGTCCTCAAGGCGGTTACAATGAGCAGTTCTTC. The chain employs TRBV27 and TRBJ2-1; D remains ambiguous. The length of the CDR3 is 14 residues. The V gene's germline CDR1 is MNHEY and CDR2 SMNVEV (reference sequence). The V and J ends lost 5 bases and 4 bases respectively, with 12 bases between them.

This chain links TRBV6-5 with TRBJ1-2; weak D call: TRBD1 (6 bases). CDR3 length: 15 amino acids. V was trimmed by 6 bases and J by 4 bases, leaving 18 bases between them. Germline V lookup: CDR1 MNHEY, CDR2 SVGAGI. CDR3 nucleotides: TGTGCCAGCAGACGGGGGGCCCATGCCGCCTATGGCTACACCTTC. As protein: CASRRGAHAAYGYTF.

In its sample, this clone was seen a few times. CDR3 sequence reads: CAWGKGGLAFNEQFF. The CDR3 region has the DNA TGTGCCTGGGGGAAAGGGGGACTAGCTTTCAATGAGCAGTTCTTC. V is TRBV28 and J is TRBJ2-1, with TRBD2 matching over 9 bases. CDR3 length: 15 residues. After removal of 11 bases from V and 6 bases from J, the junction contained 14 bases not matched to a gene. Germline V gene sequence: CDR1 MDHEN, CDR2 SYDVKM.

The CDR3 DNA reads TGTGCCAGCAGCCCCCGTGTTGTCACAGATACGCAGTATTTT. Translating gives CASSPRVVTDTQYF. This sequence joins TRBV7-2 and TRBJ2-3, with D hard to call. The V gene's germline CDR1 is SGHTA and CDR2 FQGNSA. This CDR3 spans 14 amino acids. The germline V and J ends were trimmed by 5 bases and 2 bases, with 11 bases remaining between them.

V and J are TRBV6-5 and TRBJ2-2; D not certain. V shed 6 bases and J shed 6 bases, with 8 bases lying between them. Germline V gene sequence: CDR1 MNHEY, CDR2 SVGAGI. This CDR3 contains 12 residues. The CDR3 region has the DNA TGTGCCAGCAGGAGGTATCCCGGGGAGCTGTTTTTT. Protein sequence: CASRRYPGELFF.

The genes are TRBV9 and TRBJ2-3; 7 positions match TRBD1. This CDR3 contains 15 residues. V lost 2 bases and J lost 2; bases outside the gene matches: 5. Germline V lookup: CDR1 SGDLS, CDR2 YYNGEE. The CDR3 coding sequence is TGTGCCAGCAGCGTCACCGGGACAGCCACAGATACGCAGTATTTT. Protein product: CASSVTGTATDTQYF. The full variable domain, its missing parts supplied by reference TRBV9 and TRBJ2-3, is DSGVTQTPKHLITATGQRVTLRCSPRSGDLSVYWYQQSLDQGLQFLIQYYNGEERAKGNILERFSAQQFPDLHSELNLSSLELGDSALYFCASSVTGTATDTQYFGPGTRLTVL.

This sequence joins TRBV6-5 and TRBJ2-7; a possible D gene is TRBD1 (6 bases). With 6 bases removed from V and 0 bases from J, the gap between germline ends came to 12 bases. Per the germline V gene, CDR1 is MNHEY and CDR2 is SVGAGI. The CDR3 length is 14 residues. CDR3 loop: CASRKQDSSYEQYF. The CDR3 DNA reads TGTGCCAGCAGGAAACAGGACAGCTCCTACGAGCAGTACTTC.

This clone has only one observation. The J gene is TRBJ2-7, the V gene TRBV7-9; D may be TRBD2 (5 bases). Per the germline V gene, CDR1 is SEHNR and CDR2 is FQNEAQ (reference sequence). The CDR3 sequence is 14 residues long. The V end was cut by 1 base, the J end by 3 bases, with 10 bases between. The CDR3 nucleotides read TGTGCCAGCAGCTTAGGGACGGGATTCTACGAGCAGTACTTC. Translating gives CASSLGTGFYEQYF.